This TCR beta chain emerged from a study of radiotherapy plus CTLA-4 blockade in lung cancer. The V gene's germline CDR1 is LNHDA and CDR2 SQIVND (reference sequence). The CDR3 contains 15 residues. V lost 3 bases to trimming and J lost 1 base, with 10 bases between them. The table came from immunoSEQ multiplex PCR; TCRdb's copy has only in-frame clones and leaves some out. The sample carries about 110,000 clones, approximately 77% recorded once. This clonotype was obtained from a human donor with non-small cell lung cancer that progressed on radiotherapy plus ipilimumab. Some clones in this sample may be carry-over from other donors' samples. Sample: peripheral blood, taken from a patient treated with radiotherapy plus ipilimumab. The V gene is TRBV19, the J gene TRBJ2-1, with D perhaps TRBD2 (5 bases). The CDR3 is CASSIGLPSYNEQFF. The CDR3 DNA follows: TGTGCCAGTAGTATTGGACTCCCATCCTACAATGAGCAGTTCTTC. The complete variable domain, with remaining parts taken from reference TRBV19 and TRBJ2-1, reads DGGITQSPKYLFRKEGQNVTLSCEQNLNHDAMYWYRQDPGQGLRLIYYSQIVNDFQKGDIAEGYSVSREKKESFPLTVTSAQKNPTAFYLCASSIGLPSYNEQFFGPGTRLTVL.